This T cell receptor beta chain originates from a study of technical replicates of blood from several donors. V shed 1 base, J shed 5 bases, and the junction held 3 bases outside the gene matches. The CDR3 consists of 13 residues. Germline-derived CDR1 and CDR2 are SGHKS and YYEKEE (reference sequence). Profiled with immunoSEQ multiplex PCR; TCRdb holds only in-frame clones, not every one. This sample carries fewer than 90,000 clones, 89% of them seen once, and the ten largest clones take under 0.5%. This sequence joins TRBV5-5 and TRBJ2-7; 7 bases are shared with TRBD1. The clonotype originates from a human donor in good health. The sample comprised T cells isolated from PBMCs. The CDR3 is CASSLLTGDEQYF. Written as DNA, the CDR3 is TGTGCCAGCAGCTTGTTAACAGGGGACGAGCAGTACTTC.